These T cell receptor beta chains were read from a single sample in a study of cytotoxic CD8 clonotypes in ibrutinib-treated CLL. The protocol was immunoSEQ multiplex PCR, while the TCRdb copy is restricted to in-frame clones and leaves out a portion. The data show around 130,000 clones, under 90% seen once. The sequencing here drew on PBMCs, taken after 24 months of ibrutinib treatment. All receptors come from a human donor with chronic lymphocytic leukemia. CDR3s include the opening cysteine and the closing phenylalanine or tryptophan. A D gene is named only where the DNA matches it firmly. Some rows have no size entry. The others give once, few or many, or a class for an expanded clone.

TRBJ1-1 NA TRBV6-5 NA TGTGCCAGCAGTTACTCTCTCCCCGCGGTTTACCCTGAAGCTTTCTTT CASSYSLPAVYPEAFF
TRBJ2-1 NA TRBV5-1 NA TGCGCCAGCAGCCCCGGGTGGGTCAACCTGCACAATGAGCAGTTCTTC CASSPGWVNLHNEQFF
TRBJ1-2 NA TRBV19 NA TGTGCCAGTAGTATGGCGGCAGTTGACTATGGCTACACCTTC CASSMAAVDYGYTF
TRBJ1-1 NA TRBV30 few TGTGCCTGGTTCAGCAACACGGGCGGCCTGGGGGCTTTCTTT CAWFSNTGGLGAFF
TRBJ2-7 NA TRBV6-6 NA TGTGCCAGCAGCTTTAATGAGAACGAGCAGTACTTC CASSFNENEQYF
TRBJ2-1 NA TRBV12-5 NA TGTGCTAGTGGTTTGGTTCGTTGGGTCGGGGGCGGCTACAATGAGCAGTTCTTC CASGLVRWVGGGYNEQFF
TRBJ1-2 TRBD1 TRBV27 once TGTGCCAGCAGGCGAGGACCTGACAGGGAGGATGGCTACACCTTC CASRRGPDREDGYTF
TRBJ2-4 NA TRBV6-5 NA TGTGCCAGCAGTCAGAGGGGAGTAGCCAAAAACATTCAGTACTTC CASSQRGVAKNIQYF
TRBJ2-7 TRBD2 TRBV7-8 once TGTGCCAGCAGCGCAATAGCGGGGGGCCTCTCCTACGAGCAGTACTTC CASSAIAGGLSYEQYF
TRBJ2-5 NA TRBV6-1 NA TGTGCCAGCAGTGAAGGACGGGGAGAGACCCAGTACTTC CASSEGRGETQYF
TRBJ1-4 TRBD1 TRBV6-5 once TGTGCCAGCACCCGGAGGGACAGGGACGAAAAACTGTTTTTT CASTRRDRDEKLFF
TRBJ2-7 NA TRBV7-2 NA TGTGCCAGCAGCCATTCTCCCGGGACGGTTGCCTACGAGCAGTACTTC CASSHSPGTVAYEQYF
TRBJ2-1 TRBD1 TRBV11-2 NA TGTGCCAGCAGCTTTTGGGGACAGGGATCCTACAATGAGCAGTTCTTC CASSFWGQGSYNEQFF
TRBJ1-3 NA TRBV11-3 NA TGTGCCAGCAGCTTAGATATGGGAAACACCATATATTTT CASSLDMGNTIYF
TRBJ1-5 NA TRBV29-1 NA TGCAGCGTTGGGGAAGGGCTGGGGCAGCCCCAGCATTTT CSVGEGLGQPQHF
TRBJ2-5 NA TRBV10-3 NA TGTGCCATCAGGGCCGGGGGCCAAATCCAAGAGACCCAGTACTTC CAIRAGGQIQETQYF
TRBJ1-2 TRBD1 TRBV11-3 few TGTGCCAGCAGCCGGACAGGGGGCTATGGCTACACCTTC CASSRTGGYGYTF
TRBJ2-7 NA TRBV23-1 NA TGCGCCAGCAGTAAATACACTGACAAGGGACCCCCCTACGAGCAGTACTTC CASSKYTDKGPPYEQYF
TRBJ1-2 TRBD1 TRBV29-1 NA TGCAGCGTGGACAGGGACTACACCTTC CSVDRDYTF
TRBJ2-7 NA TRBV7-3 NA TGTGCCAGCAGCCCCACCGGGCTCCGCGGGGTCTACGAGCAGTACTTC CASSPTGLRGVYEQYF
TRBJ1-1 NA TRBV9 NA TGTGCCAGCAGCGTAGACCCGGGGCCCGCCACTGAAGCTTTCTTT CASSVDPGPATEAFF
TRBJ1-6 NA TRBV6-6 NA TGTGCCAGCAGGCGCACGGGGTCAGGGGTATCACCCCTCCACTTT CASRRTGSGVSPLHF
TRBJ1-5 NA TRBV25-1 NA TGTGCCAGCAAGTCTGTGGGGGCGAATCAGCCCCAGCATTTT CASKSVGANQPQHF
TRBJ1-2 TRBD1 TRBV13 NA TGTGCCAGCAGCTTAGCGGGACAGGGATATGGCTACACCTTC CASSLAGQGYGYTF
TRBJ1-2 NA TRBV28 NA TGTGCCAGCAGCGTCGCTTCCGGGCTGGGGGGCTACACCTTC CASSVASGLGGYTF
TRBJ2-7 TRBD2 TRBV6-6 NA TGTGCCAGCAACGGACTAGCGGGTCCGGGCGAGCAGTACTTC CASNGLAGPGEQYF
TRBJ2-5 NA TRBV29-1 NA TGCAGCGTTGGCAGGAGGTGGGAGACCCAGTACTTC CSVGRRWETQYF
TRBJ2-3 NA TRBV5-4 NA TGTGCCAGCAGCTTGGCGCGGTCGGCAGGGCAAGACACAGATACGCAGTATTTT CASSLARSAGQDTDTQYF
TRBJ1-4 TRBD1 TRBV11-2 NA TGTGCCATACGGGACAGCTGGAATGAAAAACTGTTTTTT CAIRDSWNEKLFF
TRBJ1-1 NA TRBV6-6 NA TGTGCCAGCAGACAGGGCGGTGAAGCTTTCTTT CASRQGGEAFF
TRBJ1-1 NA TRBV4-3 NA TGCGCCAGCAGCCGGCGTATCGGTAACATGAACACTGAAGCTTTCTTT CASSRRIGNMNTEAFF
TRBJ2-1 NA TRBV4-1 NA TGCGCCAGCAGCCAAGAGCACGATCCAGGGGATGAGCAGTTCTTC CASSQEHDPGDEQFF
TRBJ2-1 TRBD1 TRBV19 NA TGTGCCAGTAGTAGTCGACGTGGACAGGGTTACAATGAGCAGTTCTTC CASSSRRGQGYNEQFF
TRBJ2-7 TRBD2 TRBV11-2 NA TGTGCCAGCAGCCCAGTTGCTAGCGGGAACTACGAGCAGTACTTC CASSPVASGNYEQYF
TRBJ1-2 NA TRBV5-1 NA TGCGCCAGCAGCTTGCAACAGGGTCATGGCTACACCTTC CASSLQQGHGYTF
TRBJ1-4 NA TRBV6-5 NA TGTGCCAGCAGCCTATCAGGCGAAAAACTGTTTTTT CASSLSGEKLFF
TRBJ2-7 TRBD1 TRBV27 NA TGTGCCAGCAGTTCACAGGGACAGGGGGGCTACGAGCAGTACTTC CASSSQGQGGYEQYF
TRBJ2-7 TRBD1 TRBV11-3 NA TGTGCCAGCAGCGACGGGGACAGTATCTACGAGCAGTACTTC CASSDGDSIYEQYF
TRBJ2-7 NA TRBV6-1 NA TGCCGCGCAGGGGAATACGAGCAGTACTTC CRAGEYEQYF
TRBJ1-4 NA TRBV18 NA TGTGCCAGCTCCCCGGCAGGATTTTCTAATGAAAAACTGTTTTTT CASSPAGFSNEKLFF
TRBJ1-2 NA TRBV11-3 NA TGTGCCAGCAGCTTAGAGGCGGTCGGAGAAAACCACCAGGGTGGCTACACCTTC CASSLEAVGENHQGGYTF
TRBJ2-5 NA TRBV6-5 NA TGTGCCAGCAGTTACTCGTTACTTCGACACCAAGAGACCCAGTACTTC CASSYSLLRHQETQYF
TRBJ1-1 TRBD1 TRBV5-4 NA TGTGCCAGCAGCTTGGAACAGGGGGCCACTGAAGCTTTCTTT CASSLEQGATEAFF
TRBJ2-5 NA TRBV19 NA TGTGCCAGTAGTATTGGTGGGGGCCAGTACTTC CASSIGGGQYF
TRBJ1-5 NA TRBV5-5 NA TGTGCCAGCAGCTTGGAGGGCCCCAATCAGCCCCAGCATTTT CASSLEGPNQPQHF
TRBJ1-2 TRBD1 TRBV7-9 NA TGTGCCAGCAGCATAACCGGGACAGCATATGGCTACACCTTC CASSITGTAYGYTF
TRBJ2-1 NA TRBV4-3 NA TGCGCCAGCAGCCTCCACCCGACTAGTTCCTACAATGAGCAGTTCTTC CASSLHPTSSYNEQFF